This passage covers 19 T cell receptor beta chains from one sample sequenced in a study of glioma-infiltrating T cells after dendritic cell vaccination. Time point noted: after dendritic cell vaccination, including at tumor progression/relapse. Generated by immunoSEQ multiplex PCR, the TCRdb table keeps only in-frame clones and is missing some. The data show about 90,000 clones, with under 85% seen just once and approximately 6.6% held by the top ten. The source was blood, collected after dendritic cell vaccination. The receptors stem from a human donor with glioblastoma.

The rearrangement joins TRBV2 to TRBJ2-3, with TRBD2 matching over 13 bases. The germline V gene encodes CDR1 SNHLY and CDR2 FYNNEI. V gave up 4 bases and J gave up 3 bases; unmatched junction bases: 1. This CDR3 region has 15 residues. The CDR3 DNA is TGTGCCAGCAGTGGACTAGCGGGGGGAACAGATACGCAGTATTTT. Translation gives CASSGLAGGTDTQYF.

This chain uses TRBV19 with TRBJ2-1; TRBD2 aligns across 7 bases. Germline lookup yields CDR1 LNHDA and CDR2 SQIVND (reference sequence). The CDR3 contains 13 residues. V shed 4 bases, J shed 7 bases, and the junction held 4 bases outside the gene matches. The DNA for the CDR3 is TGTGCCAGTAGTAGCGGGGGTATAAATGAGCAGTTCTTC. Amino acids: CASSSGGINEQFF.

Here the CDR3 reads CASSLELAKGSYEQYF. The CDR3 DNA reads TGTGCCAGCAGCTTAGAACTAGCGAAGGGCTCCTACGAGCAGTACTTC. The V call is TRBV7-8, the J call TRBJ2-7, with 7 bases lining up with TRBD2. Losses at the gene ends were 1 base for V and 0 bases for J; bases not matched to a gene: 6. From germline, CDR1 is SGHVS and CDR2 FQNEAQ. The CDR3 loop spans 16 amino acids. The whole variable domain, remainder taken from reference TRBV7-8 and TRBJ2-7, is GAGVSQSPRYKVAKRGQDVALRCDPISGHVSLFWYQQALGQGPEFLTYFQNEAQLDKSGLPSDRFFAERPEGSVSTLKIQRTQQEDSAVYLCASSLELAKGSYEQYFGPGTRLTVT.

Of note for this clone: Other DNA sequences within the sample encode an identical CDR3. This chain connects TRBV5-1 to TRBJ2-7, with D maybe TRBD1 (6 bases). The CDR3 is made up of 13 amino acids. Trimming removed 0 bases from V and 2 bases from J, with 6 bases in between. Per the germline V gene, CDR1 is SGHRS and CDR2 is YFSETQ. The CDR3 loop is CASSLEGAYEQYF. The CDR3, as DNA: TGCGCCAGCAGCTTGGAGGGGGCCTACGAGCAGTACTTC.

The chain has TRBV6-5 and TRBJ1-2; D is possibly TRBD1 (5 bases). The CDR3 covers 14 residues. Trimming left V 2 bases short and J 7 bases short, with 14 bases between. From germline, CDR1 is MNHEY and CDR2 SVGAGI. CDR3 sequence: CASSYRGSRGGYTF. The CDR3 bases are TGTGCCAGCAGTTACAGGGGCTCCCGTGGTGGCTACACCTTC.

The gene calls are TRBV18 and TRBJ1-1; D is ambiguous. V lost 0 bases and J 14 bases, leaving 13 bases between the germline ends. Germline assignment: CDR1 KGHSH and CDR2 LQKENI. This CDR3 has 12 residues. The CDR3 is CASSPPQTVKFF. The DNA for the CDR3 is TGTGCCAGCTCACCACCCCAAACGGTAAAGTTCTTT.

The chain is built from TRBV6-6 and TRBJ1-1, with 9 bases identical to TRBD1. The CDR3 consists of 15 residues. Germline trimming cut 6 bases from V and 4 bases from J; bases unmatched to any gene: 9. CDR1 and CDR2 (germline): MNHNY, SVGAGI (reference sequence). The CDR3 reads CASSHDRGGGTEAFF. CDR3 DNA sequence: TGTGCCAGCAGCCATGACAGGGGGGGCGGCACTGAAGCTTTCTTT.

This clone has just one count. The rearrangement uses TRBV7-9 and TRBJ1-1, with 9 bases aligning to TRBD1. Germline values: CDR1 SEHNR, CDR2 FQNEAQ (reference sequence). The CDR3 runs 12 residues. V gave up 3 bases and J gave up 9 bases; unmatched junction bases: 2. The CDR3 loop is CASSFYRGQAFF. The CDR3 bases are TGTGCCAGCAGCTTCTACAGGGGGCAAGCTTTCTTT.

The chain uses TRBV5-1 and TRBJ2-3; 11 nucleotides agree with TRBD2. The CDR3 loop spans 16 amino acids. V lost 2 bases, J lost 8 bases, and 10 bases stayed unmatched. Germline CDR1 SGHRS, CDR2 YFSETQ. CDR3 in amino acids: CASSLSGTSGVGTQYF. The CDR3 region has the DNA TGCGCCAGCAGCTTATCCGGGACTAGCGGCGTGGGTACGCAGTATTTT.

The J gene is TRBJ1-1, the V gene TRBV14; D is possibly TRBD1 (6 bases). Germline CDR1 reads SGHDN; CDR2 reads FVKESK. V was shortened by 4 bases and J by 6 bases, with 18 bases between the two germline ends. This CDR3 spans 15 amino acids. The CDR3 region is CASSLGGKGFAEAFF. CDR3 nucleotides: TGTGCCAGCAGCCTAGGGGGAAAGGGGTTCGCTGAAGCTTTCTTT.

V usage is TRBV7-2 and J usage is TRBJ2-5; TRBD2 is a possible D gene (7 bases). Germline lookup yields CDR1 SGHTA and CDR2 FQGNSA. V gave up 5 bases and J gave up 4 bases, with 14 bases separating them. CDR3 length: 14 amino acids. CDR3 DNA: TGTGCCAGCAGCCGTGGGGGGGGCCGAGAGACCCAGTACTTC. Translation gives CASSRGGGRETQYF.

This sequence joins TRBV10-3 and TRBJ2-3; 11 bases match TRBD1. V lost 6 bases and J lost 6; bases outside the gene matches: 5. This CDR3 is built from 14 residues. CDR1 is ENHRY and CDR2 is SYGVKD in the germline V gene. CDR3 nucleotides: TGTGCCATCAGGGGGGACAGGGGGGCCGATACGCAGTATTTT. This translates into CAIRGDRGADTQYF.

The chain has TRBV5-1 and TRBJ2-1; 7 bases fit TRBD2. Germline V gene sequence: CDR1 SGHRS, CDR2 YFSETQ. V shed 1 base and J 8 bases; nucleotides not matched to a gene: 9. CDR3 length: 15 amino acids. CDR3 amino acids: CASSLTPREGDEQFF. The CDR3 nucleotides are TGCGCCAGCAGCTTGACCCCTAGGGAGGGTGATGAGCAGTTCTTC.

V gene TRBV18 combines with J gene TRBJ1-5; D is undetermined. Deletions cut 2 bases from V and 0 bases from J, with 11 bases between. Germline CDR1 is KGHSH and CDR2 is LQKENI. The CDR3 extends over 16 amino acids. The CDR3 protein is CASSPGGTNSNQPQHF. The CDR3 nucleotides read TGTGCCAGCTCACCAGGCGGAACCAATAGCAATCAGCCCCAGCATTTT.

The J gene is TRBJ2-7, the V gene TRBV9, with 7 bases lining up with TRBD1. Unmatched junction bases numbered 7, after V lost 0 bases and J lost 4 bases. The CDR3 loop spans 15 amino acids. Germline CDR1 reads SGDLS; CDR2 reads YYNGEE. This chain's CDR3 is CASSVVPGQPYEQYF. The DNA of the CDR3 is TGTGCCAGCAGCGTAGTCCCGGGACAGCCATACGAGCAGTACTTC.

This sequence joins TRBV5-1 and TRBJ1-2, with a weak D call TRBD1 (6 bases). In germline, CDR1 is SGHRS, CDR2 YFSETQ. CDR3 length: 14 residues. Trimming pared 0 bases from V and 6 bases from J, leaving 12 bases between. This chain's CDR3 is CASSLGREGDGYTF. The CDR3 DNA is TGCGCCAGCAGCTTGGGCAGGGAGGGGGATGGCTACACCTTC.

The chain couples TRBV29-1 to TRBJ1-1; maybe TRBD1 (6 bases). This CDR3 contains 15 residues. The germline gives CDR1 SQVTM, CDR2 ANQGSEA. Trimming pared 6 bases from V and 5 bases from J, leaving 22 bases between. CDR3 sequence (DNA): TGCAGCGTACACGGGAGGTCACAAGGGGGGACTGAAGCTTTCTTT. It is translated as CSVHGRSQGGTEAFF.

The chain couples TRBV7-9 to TRBJ2-3, with 12 nucleotides matching TRBD2. Germline assignment: CDR1 SEHNR and CDR2 FQNEAQ (reference sequence). The CDR3 runs to 17 residues. With 3 bases clipped from V and 7 bases from J, the junction kept 11 bases outside the gene matches. The chain's CDR3 is CASSFGGDGLAGYTQYF. In DNA, the CDR3 is TGTGCCAGCAGCTTCGGGGGGGACGGACTAGCGGGGTATACGCAGTATTTT. Filled out from reference TRBV7-9 and TRBJ2-3, the complete variable domain reads DTGVSQNPRHKITKRGQNVTFRCDPISEHNRLYWYRQTLGQGPEFLTYFQNEAQLEKSRLLSDRFSAERPKGSFSTLEIQRTEQGDSAMYLCASSFGGDGLAGYTQYFGPGTRLTVL.

J is TRBJ1-2 and V is TRBV10-3; weak D call: TRBD1 (5 bases). The CDR3 sequence is 16 residues long. Trimming pared 9 bases from V and 1 base from J, leaving 21 bases between. Per the germline V gene, CDR1 is ENHRY and CDR2 is SYGVKD. The CDR3 reads CAIGETKQNYNYGYTF. As DNA, the CDR3 is TGTGCCATAGGGGAAACTAAACAGAATTATAACTATGGCTACACCTTC.